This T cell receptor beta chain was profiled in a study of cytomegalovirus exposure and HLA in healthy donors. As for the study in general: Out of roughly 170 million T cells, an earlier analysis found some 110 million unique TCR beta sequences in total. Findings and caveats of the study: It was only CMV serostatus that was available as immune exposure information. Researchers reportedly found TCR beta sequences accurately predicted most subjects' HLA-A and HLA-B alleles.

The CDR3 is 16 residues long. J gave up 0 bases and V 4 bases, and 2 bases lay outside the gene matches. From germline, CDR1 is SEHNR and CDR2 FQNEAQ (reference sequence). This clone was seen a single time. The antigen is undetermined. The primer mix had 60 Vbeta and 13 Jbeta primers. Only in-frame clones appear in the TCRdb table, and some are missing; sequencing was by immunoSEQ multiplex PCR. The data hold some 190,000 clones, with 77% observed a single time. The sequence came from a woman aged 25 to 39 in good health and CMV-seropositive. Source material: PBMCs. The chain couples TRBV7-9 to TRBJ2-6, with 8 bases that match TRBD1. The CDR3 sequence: CASSWTGNSGANVLTF. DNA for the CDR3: TGTGCCAGCAGCTGGACAGGGAACTCTGGGGCCAACGTCCTGACTTTC.